This T cell receptor (beta chain) came from a study of post-analysis software for immune sequencing data. The CDR3 loop spans 15 amino acids. CDR1 and CDR2 (germline): LGHNA, YNFKEQ. V lost 1 base and J lost 7, with 13 bases in between. Concerning this clonotype itself: The antigen is undetermined.

Included in the TCR beta cDNA libraries were unique molecular identifiers. TCRdb processed the PCR reads anew with MiXCR; each CDR3 protein has one entry. The table lists hundreds of thousands of distinct CDR3 sequences, roughly 27% of them singletons. General study results and limits: Controls showed lower frequencies than patients for several TRBV segments, and TRBV5-6, TRBV5-1 and TRBV20-1 were among these. Compared with controls, patients showed significantly lower normalized Chao1 diversity.

This sequence joins TRBV4-2 and TRBJ1-4, with D possibly TRBD1 on 6 matching bases. This TCR derives from a girl aged 5 to 17 with multiple sclerosis. Input material: blood. The CDR3 protein is CASSQGQGGGEKLFF. The CDR3 bases are TGTGCCAGCAGCCAAGGACAAGGGGGAGGTGAAAAACTGTTTTTT.